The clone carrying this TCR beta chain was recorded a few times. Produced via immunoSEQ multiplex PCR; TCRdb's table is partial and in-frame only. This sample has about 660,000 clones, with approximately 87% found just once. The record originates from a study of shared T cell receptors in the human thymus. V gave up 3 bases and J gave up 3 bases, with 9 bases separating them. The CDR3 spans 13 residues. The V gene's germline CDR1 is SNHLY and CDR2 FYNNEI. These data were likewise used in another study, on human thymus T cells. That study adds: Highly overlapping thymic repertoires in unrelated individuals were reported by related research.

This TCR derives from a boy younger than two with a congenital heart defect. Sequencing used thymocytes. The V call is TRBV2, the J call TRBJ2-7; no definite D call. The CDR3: CASSDVRSYEQYF. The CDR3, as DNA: TGTGCCAGCAGTGACGTGCGGAGCTACGAGCAGTACTTC.